The 27 T cell receptor beta chains in this list originate from one sample, sequenced in a study of blood T cells in healthy people across ages. The authors ran a second PCR of roughly 6 to 12 cycles using a sample-barcoded 5' primer and a J-beta primer mix. MiXCR, run by TCRdb on the 5' RACE reads, gives a single entry per CDR3 protein. The table has 450,000 to 600,000 distinct CDR3 sequences, about 28% seen once. These data also formed part of another study, on T cells of mothers and their children.

The sequenced sample consisted of blood. The receptors here all came from a boy aged 2 to 10 in good health.

This clonotype was seen a few times. CDR3 nucleotide sequence: TGTGCCAGCAGCACGGATCCGGGAGCCGATCAGCCCCAGCATTTT. The encoded protein is CASSTDPGADQPQHF. V is TRBV5-5 and J is TRBJ1-5; no definite D call. This CDR3 comprises 15 residues. The germline V gene has CDR1 SGHKS and CDR2 YYEKEE (reference sequence). Trimming removed 4 bases from V and 5 bases from J, with 16 bases in between.

V and J are TRBV2 and TRBJ1-1; 8 bases match TRBD1. Germline V gene sequence: CDR1 SNHLY, CDR2 FYNNEI. CDR3 size: 15 residues. After removal of 6 bases from V and 5 bases from J, the junction contained 11 bases not matched to a gene. CDR3: CASSGPQGTGTEAFF. CDR3 bases: TGTGCCAGCAGCGGGCCGCAGGGGACAGGAACTGAAGCTTTCTTT.

This clonotype was found many times. The rearrangement joins TRBV29-1 to TRBJ2-1; D call uncertain. The CDR3 is 11 amino acids. Germline values: CDR1 SQVTM, CDR2 ANQGSEA. The V gene lost 8 bases and the J gene lost 5 bases, with 10 bases spanning the gap. The CDR3 loop reads CSLQKHNEQFF. In DNA, the CDR3 is TGCAGCTTGCAGAAGCACAATGAGCAGTTCTTC.

This clonotype was counted ten times or more. The J gene is TRBJ2-5, the V gene TRBV12-3 or TRBV12-4; D not certain. The V and J ends lost 5 bases and 5 bases respectively, with 18 bases between them. The length of the CDR3 is 15 residues. The CDR3 DNA is TGTGCCAGCAGTAGCCTTAGAGGTGACGGGGAGACCCAGTACTTC. Residues: CASSSLRGDGETQYF.

DNA of the CDR3: TGTGCTAGTGGTTTGCCGCCCTCCGGGGAGCTGTTTTTT. This codes for CASGLPPSGELFF. V is TRBV12-5 and J is TRBJ2-2, with D hard to call. CDR3 size: 13 residues. V lost 2 bases and J 6 bases, leaving 7 bases between the germline ends. Germline V CDR1 and CDR2: LGHNT, FRNRAP.

The chain carries TRBV29-1 and TRBJ2-1, with 7 bases fitting TRBD1. The CDR3 is 18 amino acids. With V trimmed by 6 bases and J by 0 bases, 17 bases remained unmatched. The V gene's germline CDR1 is SQVTM and CDR2 ANQGSEA. The CDR3 coding sequence is TGCAGCGTGAGGACCCGGGACAGCCGCTTTAGCTCCTACAATGAGCAGTTCTTC. This translates into CSVRTRDSRFSSYNEQFF.

The chain combines TRBV27 with TRBJ2-2, with TRBD1 identical over 7 bases. CDR3 size: 15 residues. V dropped 5 bases and J dropped 0; count of bases not matched to a gene: 3. Germline assignment: CDR1 MNHEY and CDR2 SMNVEV (reference sequence). CDR3 sequence: CASSRTGTNTGELFF. DNA for the CDR3: TGTGCCAGCAGTCGGACAGGAACGAACACCGGGGAGCTGTTTTTT.

V usage is TRBV11-2 and J usage is TRBJ1-6; perhaps TRBD1 as D (5 bases). CDR1 SGHAT and CDR2 FQNNGV come from the germline V gene. The CDR3 is 15 residues long. V shed 5 bases and J shed 11 bases, with 19 bases lying between them. As DNA, the CDR3 is TGTGCCAGCAGCCTATTATCAGGGCGCGGACCACCCCTCCACTTT. This gives the protein CASSLLSGRGPPLHF.

J is TRBJ2-3 and V is TRBV15; no definite D call. The CDR3 has 14 amino acids. V lost 1 base, J lost 3 bases, and 8 bases lay in between. Germline CDR1 and CDR2: LNHNV and YYDKDF (reference sequence). The CDR3 bases are TGTGCCACCAGCAGAGCATCAGCTACAGATACGCAGTATTTT. It is translated as CATSRASATDTQYF. The whole variable domain, remainder taken from reference TRBV15 and TRBJ2-3, is DAMVIQNPRYQVTQFGKPVTLSCSQTLNHNVMYWYQQKSSQAPKLLFHYYDKDFNNEADTPDNFQSRRPNTSFCFLDIRSPGLGDTAMYLCATSRASATDTQYFGPGTRLTVL.

The chain is built from TRBV24-1 and TRBJ1-5; no clear D gene. The CDR3 covers 13 residues. CDR1 KGHDR and CDR2 SFDVKD come from the germline V gene. Between the trimmed V and J ends, which lost 5 bases and 5 bases, there was a span of 9 bases. The CDR3 loop is CATSASAHQPQHF. DNA of the CDR3: TGTGCCACCAGTGCCTCGGCACATCAGCCCCAGCATTTT.

The gene calls are TRBV6-1 and TRBJ1-1; 9 nucleotides line up with TRBD1. Germline V gene data show CDR1 as MNHNS and CDR2 as SASEGT. The CDR3 is 16 amino acids. J gave up 1 base and V 7 bases, and 10 bases lay outside the gene matches. The CDR3 DNA reads TGTGCCAGCACCCCCCAGGACAGGGGTAAGAACACTGAAGCTTTCTTT. This encodes CASTPQDRGKNTEAFF.

This clonotype was observed a handful of times. The chain is built from TRBV5-5 and TRBJ2-5, with 12 bases aligning to TRBD2. TRBJ2-7 explains the end of the DNA better; the J call may be wrong. CDR3 length equals 15 residues. Germline values: CDR1 SGHKS, CDR2 YYEKEE (reference sequence). The CDR3, as DNA: TGTGCCAGCAGCTACCGGACTAGCGGGGCCTACGAGCAGTACTTC. It encodes CASSYRTSGAYEQYF.

The J gene is TRBJ2-1, the V gene TRBV29-1; TRBD1 aligns across 10 bases. Germline values: CDR1 SQVTM, CDR2 ANQGSEA. J was trimmed by 1 base and V by 1 base; bases with no gene match: 1. This CDR3 spans 15 amino acids. The CDR3 protein is CSVEGDRGSYNEQFF. CDR3 coding DNA: TGCAGCGTTGAAGGGGACAGGGGATCCTACAATGAGCAGTTCTTC.

V is TRBV3-1 and J is TRBJ2-4; no clear D. Trimming shortened V by 0 bases and J by 0 bases, and 3 bases separated the two germline ends. Germline V gene lookup returns CDR1 LGHDT and CDR2 YNNKEL (reference sequence). This CDR3 has 14 residues. CDR3 amino acids: CASSQERAKNIQYF. The CDR3 DNA follows: TGTGCCAGCAGCCAAGAAAGAGCCAAAAACATTCAGTACTTC.

A few counts support this clonotype. Mismatch with germline at one junction end may stem from a read error. This rearrangement joins TRBV20-1 to TRBJ2-1; no clear D. Germline assignment: CDR1 DFQATT and CDR2 SNEGSKA (reference sequence). The CDR3 runs to 15 residues. The DNA of the CDR3 is TGCAGTGCTGGAGAAGGGATGATAAACCTAAATGAGCAGTTCTTC. Translation: CSAGEGMINLNEQFF.

This clonotype was seen only a few times. This chain joins TRBV6-5 and TRBJ2-1; D remains ambiguous. The V and J ends lost 5 bases and 8 bases respectively, with 16 bases between them. CDR3 size: 14 residues. The V gene's germline CDR1 is MNHEY and CDR2 SVGAGI. The CDR3 DNA follows: TGTGCCAGCAGTCGGGCTATAGGGATCGATGAGCAGTTCTTC. As protein: CASSRAIGIDEQFF.

The chain is built from TRBV6-5 and TRBJ2-3; D perhaps matches TRBD2 (5 bases). Between the trimmed V and J ends, which lost 7 bases and 2 bases, there was a span of 19 bases. CDR3 length: 16 amino acids. The germline gives CDR1 MNHEY, CDR2 SVGAGI. The CDR3 nucleotides are TGTGCCAGCACCTACGCGAGGGTAGCCACCACAGATACGCAGTATTTT. This translates into CASTYARVATTDTQYF.

This clonotype showed up just a few times. The rearrangement joins TRBV4-1 to TRBJ1-5; D unclear. The CDR3 is 15 residues long. Trimming shortened V by 3 bases and J by 0 bases, and 9 bases separated the two germline ends. CDR1 and CDR2 (germline): MGHRA, YSYEKL. CDR3 nucleotides: TGCGCCAGCAGCCAGGACGGGTATAGCAATCAGCCCCAGCATTTT. It specifies CASSQDGYSNQPQHF.

V gene TRBV7-9 combines with J gene TRBJ2-5, with 9 nucleotides matching TRBD1. The trim removed 4 bases at V and 5 bases at J, leaving 8 bases unmatched. Germline loops: CDR1 SEHNR, CDR2 FQNEAQ (reference sequence). The CDR3 length is 15 residues. The CDR3 DNA reads as TGTGCCAGCAGCTCTCCAACAGGGGGCCAGGAGACCCAGTACTTC. Translation: CASSSPTGGQETQYF. Full variable domain (outside the CDR3, taken from reference TRBV7-9 and TRBJ2-5): DTGVSQNPRHKITKRGQNVTFRCDPISEHNRLYWYRQTLGQGPEFLTYFQNEAQLEKSRLLSDRFSAERPKGSFSTLEIQRTEQGDSAMYLCASSSPTGGQETQYFGPGTRLLVL.

This clonotype was detected only a few times. The gene calls are TRBV9 and TRBJ2-7; D is possibly TRBD1 (5 bases). CDR1 and CDR2 from the germline V gene are SGDLS and YYNGEE. Between the trimmed V and J ends, which lost 0 bases and 4 bases, there was a span of 8 bases. The CDR3 is 13 amino acids. CDR3 protein: CASSVATGYEQYF. Written as DNA, the CDR3 is TGTGCCAGCAGCGTAGCTACAGGTTACGAGCAGTACTTC.

CDR3 sequence reads: CSAASGRAAYNEQFF. CDR3 coding DNA: TGCAGCGCCGCTAGCGGGAGGGCGGCTTACAATGAGCAGTTCTTC. The genes are TRBV29-1 and TRBJ2-1, with 12 bases aligning to TRBD2. The germline gives CDR1 SQVTM, CDR2 ANQGSEA. There are 15 residues in the CDR3. Trimming removed 7 bases from V and 4 bases from J; junction bases left unmatched: 8.

This clonotype has just a few counts. CDR3 bases: TGCGCCAGCAGCTTTAGGACAGGGCCCTCCTACGAGCAGTACTTC. Its translation is CASSFRTGPSYEQYF. V and J are TRBV5-1 and TRBJ2-7; 8 bases fit TRBD1. From germline, CDR1 is SGHRS and CDR2 YFSETQ. The trim removed 2 bases at V and 0 bases at J, leaving 4 bases unmatched. The length of the CDR3 is 15 residues. Full variable domain (outside the CDR3, taken from reference TRBV5-1 and TRBJ2-7): KAGVTQTPRYLIKTRGQQVTLSCSPISGHRSVSWYQQTPGQGLQFLFEYFSETQRNKGNFPGRFSGRQFSNSRSEMNVSTLELGDSALYLCASSFRTGPSYEQYFGPGTRLTVT.

This clonotype was seen a handful of times. The chain links TRBV6-6 to TRBJ1-2, with no clear D. The CDR3 has 12 amino acids. The V gene's germline CDR1 is MNHNY and CDR2 SVGAGI (reference sequence). The V end lost 2 bases, the J end lost 5 bases, and 6 bases lay between the germline ends. The DNA for the CDR3 is TGTGCCAGCAGTTACCGCTCTTATGGCTACACCTTC. This encodes CASSYRSYGYTF.

The sample holds a few counts of this clonotype. The chain links TRBV3-1 to TRBJ1-2, with a tentative D call TRBD1 (6 bases). From germline, CDR1 is LGHDT and CDR2 YNNKEL (reference sequence). The CDR3 extends over 16 amino acids. V lost 1 base, J lost 8 bases, and 20 bases lay in between. The DNA of the CDR3 is TGTGCCAGCAGCCAAGCTGTACAGGGTACCAACGCAGGCTACACCTTC. This translates into CASSQAVQGTNAGYTF.

V gene TRBV3-1 combines with J gene TRBJ2-5, with D perhaps TRBD2 (7 bases). The J call may be wrong; the DNA end is better matched by TRBJ2-1. CDR1 and CDR2 (germline): LGHDT, YNNKEL (reference sequence). The CDR3 contains 14 residues. The CDR3 DNA is TGTGCCAGCAGCCAGGGACGAAGGGGGGGTGAGCAGTTCTTC. It codes for CASSQGRRGGEQFF.

This CDR3 is CATRGGGTDTQYF. CDR3 in DNA: TGTGCCACCCGGGGCGGGGGCACAGATACGCAGTATTTT. The chain links TRBV11-2 to TRBJ2-3; D might be TRBD2 (6 bases). Per the germline V gene, CDR1 is SGHAT and CDR2 is FQNNGV. This CDR3 is 13 amino acids long. V was trimmed by 10 bases and J by 1 base, leaving 12 bases between them.

This clonotype was seen more than once but under ten times. J is TRBJ2-7 and V is TRBV9; perhaps TRBD1 as D (5 bases). Trimming shortened V by 3 bases and J by 2 bases, and 12 bases separated the two germline ends. CDR1 and CDR2 (germline): SGDLS, YYNGEE. The CDR3 is 14 residues long. The CDR3 sequence is CASSAREQTYEQYF. DNA of the CDR3: TGTGCCAGCAGCGCCAGGGAACAGACCTACGAGCAGTACTTC.